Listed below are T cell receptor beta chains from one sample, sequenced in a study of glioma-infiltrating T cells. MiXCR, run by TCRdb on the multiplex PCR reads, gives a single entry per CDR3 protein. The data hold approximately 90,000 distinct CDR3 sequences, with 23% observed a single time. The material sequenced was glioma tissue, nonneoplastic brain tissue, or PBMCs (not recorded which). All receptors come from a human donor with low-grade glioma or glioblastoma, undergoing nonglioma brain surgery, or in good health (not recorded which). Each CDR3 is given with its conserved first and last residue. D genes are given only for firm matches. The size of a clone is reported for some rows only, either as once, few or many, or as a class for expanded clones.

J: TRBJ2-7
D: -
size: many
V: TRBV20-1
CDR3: CSARGGTTYEQYF
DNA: TGCAGTGCTAGAGGAGGGACGACCTACGAGCAGTACTTC

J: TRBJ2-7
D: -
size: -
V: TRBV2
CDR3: CASSPSLAGRTSYEQYF
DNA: TGTGCCAGCAGTCCCAGTCTGGCGGGACGGACCTCCTACGAGCAGTACTTC

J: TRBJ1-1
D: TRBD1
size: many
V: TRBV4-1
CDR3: CASTPGQGAPRNTEAFF
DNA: TGCGCCAGCACCCCGGGACAGGGGGCTCCAAGGAACACTGAAGCTTTCTTT

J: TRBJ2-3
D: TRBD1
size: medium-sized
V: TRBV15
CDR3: CATSRDREGVYF
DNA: TGTGCCACCAGCCGCGACAGGGAAGGAGTGTATTTT

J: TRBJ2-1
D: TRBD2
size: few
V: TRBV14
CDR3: CASSQPLGTSGYNEQFF
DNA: TGTGCCAGCAGCCAACCCCTTGGGACTAGCGGCTACAATGAGCAGTTCTTC

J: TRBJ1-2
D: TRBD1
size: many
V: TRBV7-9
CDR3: CASSMTGTGDGYTF
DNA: TGTGCCAGCAGCATGACCGGGACAGGGGATGGCTACACCTTC

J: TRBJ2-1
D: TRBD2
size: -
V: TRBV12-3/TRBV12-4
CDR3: CASSHSGSSYNEQFF
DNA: TGTGCCAGCAGTCATAGCGGGAGCTCCTACAATGAGCAGTTCTTC

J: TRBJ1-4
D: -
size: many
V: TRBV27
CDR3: CASSLDREKLFF
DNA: TGTGCCAGCAGTTTAGATCGTGAAAAACTGTTTTTT

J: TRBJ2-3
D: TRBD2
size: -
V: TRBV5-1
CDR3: CASSLSSGTSGGDTQYF
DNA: TGCGCCAGCAGCCTTTCATCCGGGACTAGCGGGGGAGATACGCAGTATTTT

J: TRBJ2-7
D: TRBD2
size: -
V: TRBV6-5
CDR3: CASSEYKTSGSYEQYF
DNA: TGTGCCAGCAGTGAGTATAAGACTAGCGGGAGCTACGAGCAGTACTTC

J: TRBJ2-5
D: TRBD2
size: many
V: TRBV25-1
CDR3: CASSFTRLAGVQETQYF
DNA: TGTGCCAGCAGTTTCACTCGGCTAGCGGGGGTTCAAGAGACCCAGTACTTC

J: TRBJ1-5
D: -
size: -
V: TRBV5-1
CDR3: CASSLTGDSNQPQHF
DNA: TGCGCCAGCAGCTTGACAGGAGATAGCAATCAGCCCCAGCATTTT

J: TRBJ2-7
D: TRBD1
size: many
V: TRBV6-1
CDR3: CASSPTGAVSYEQYF
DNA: TGTGCCAGCAGTCCGACAGGGGCCGTCTCCTACGAGCAGTACTTC

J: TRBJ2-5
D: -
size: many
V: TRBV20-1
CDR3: CSARDSGTPIRETQYF
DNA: TGCAGTGCTAGAGATAGTGGGACTCCTATCCGGGAGACCCAGTACTTC

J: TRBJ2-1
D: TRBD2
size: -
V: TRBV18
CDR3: CASSPPGGSAYNEQFF
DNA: TGTGCCAGCTCACCACCGGGCGGGAGCGCCTACAATGAGCAGTTCTTC

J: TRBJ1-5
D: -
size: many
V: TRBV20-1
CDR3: CSASGAISNQPQHF
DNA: TGCAGTGCTAGCGGGGCGATAAGCAATCAGCCCCAGCATTTT

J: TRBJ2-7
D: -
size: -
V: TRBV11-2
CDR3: CASSLASGNAYEQYF
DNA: TGTGCCAGCAGCTTAGCTTCCGGGAATGCCTACGAGCAGTACTTC

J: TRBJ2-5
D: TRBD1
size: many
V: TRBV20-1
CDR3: CSGTGRQETQYF
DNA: TGCAGTGGGACAGGGAGACAAGAGACCCAGTACTTC

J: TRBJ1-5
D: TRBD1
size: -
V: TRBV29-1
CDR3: CSTQGDGRQPQHF
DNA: TGCAGCACTCAGGGGGATGGTAGGCAGCCCCAGCATTTT

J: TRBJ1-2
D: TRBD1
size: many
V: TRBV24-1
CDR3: CATSARTGAGYTF
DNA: TGTGCCACCAGTGCCCGGACAGGGGCGGGCTACACCTTC

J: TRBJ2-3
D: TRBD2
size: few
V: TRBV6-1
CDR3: CASKSGGRSTDTQYF
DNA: TGTGCCAGCAAGTCGGGGGGGCGTAGCACAGATACGCAGTATTTT

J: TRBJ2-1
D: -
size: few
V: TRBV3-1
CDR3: CASSQDIPGHLGNEQFF
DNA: TGTGCCAGCAGCCAGGACATCCCGGGACACTTGGGCAATGAGCAGTTCTTC

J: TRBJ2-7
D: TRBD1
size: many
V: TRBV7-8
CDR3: CASSLVGTDLHEQYF
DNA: TGTGCCAGCAGCTTAGTAGGGACAGATTTGCACGAGCAGTACTTC

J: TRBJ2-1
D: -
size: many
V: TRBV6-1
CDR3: CASSNVWAKSNEQFF
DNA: TGTGCCAGCAGCAACGTGTGGGCCAAGAGCAATGAGCAGTTCTTC

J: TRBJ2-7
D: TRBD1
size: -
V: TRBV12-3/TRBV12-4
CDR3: CASRHGTGTLGEQYF
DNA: TGTGCCAGCAGGCATGGGACAGGTACCCTTGGCGAGCAGTACTTC

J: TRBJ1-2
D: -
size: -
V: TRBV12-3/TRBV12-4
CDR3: CASSPRLYGYTF
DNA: TGTGCCAGCAGCCCGAGGCTCTATGGCTACACCTTC

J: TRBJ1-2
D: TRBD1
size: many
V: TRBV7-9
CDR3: CAGQRDRESGYTF
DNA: TGTGCCGGACAAAGGGACAGGGAGTCTGGCTACACCTTC

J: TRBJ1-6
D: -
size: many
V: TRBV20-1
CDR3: CSARDSGTHSYNSPLHF
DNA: TGCAGTGCTAGAGATTCCGGGACTCATTCCTATAATTCACCCCTCCACTTT

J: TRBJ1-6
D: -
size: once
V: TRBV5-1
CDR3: CASSLRLNYSPLRF
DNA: TGCGCCAGCAGCTTAAGACTGAATTATTCACCCCTCCGCTTT

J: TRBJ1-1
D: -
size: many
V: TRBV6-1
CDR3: CASSRQAQNTEAFF
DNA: TGTGCCAGCAGTCGGCAGGCCCAGAACACTGAAGCTTTCTTT

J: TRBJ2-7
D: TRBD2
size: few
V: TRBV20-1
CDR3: CSAREPQLAGAPYEQYF
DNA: TGCAGTGCTAGAGAACCCCAGCTAGCGGGCGCACCCTACGAGCAGTACTTC